Each of the 21 T cell receptor beta chains below was sequenced from the same sample in a study of shared T cell receptors in the human thymus. Sequencing was performed with immunoSEQ multiplex PCR; in TCRdb, only in-frame clones are kept and a portion is missing. The sample contains over 450,000 clones, 70% to 80% of which appear only once. The same data also went into a second study, on human thymus T cells.

Sequences were obtained from thymocytes. The receptors stem from a boy younger than two with a congenital heart defect.

V and J are TRBV27 and TRBJ2-7; 10 bases map to TRBD2. The germline V gene encodes CDR1 MNHEY and CDR2 SMNVEV (reference sequence). Unmatched junction bases numbered 8, after V lost 4 bases and J lost 2 bases. The CDR3 has 16 amino acids. CDR3 in amino acids: CASSWTSGRRPYEQYF. DNA for the CDR3: TGTGCCAGCAGTTGGACTAGCGGCAGAAGACCCTACGAGCAGTACTTC.

This clone was picked up one time. V is TRBV18 and J is TRBJ1-5; the match to TRBD1 covers 7 bases. The J segment lost 2 bases and the V segment lost 3 bases, leaving 16 bases of the junction unmatched. The CDR3 contains 19 residues. Germline CDR1 KGHSH, CDR2 LQKENI. This CDR3 is CASSPSSGGGKRGNQPQHF. Here the CDR3 DNA reads TGTGCCAGCTCACCCAGTTCCGGAGGGGGCAAAAGGGGCAATCAGCCCCAGCATTTT.

The rearrangement joins TRBV4-3 to TRBJ1-5; 8 nucleotides agree with TRBD1. In germline, CDR1 is LGHNA, CDR2 YSLEER. V shed 0 bases, J shed 0 bases, and the junction held 10 bases outside the gene matches. The CDR3 length is 19 residues. CDR3 region: CASSQDAPDRVNSNQPQHF. The CDR3 region has the DNA TGCGCCAGCAGCCAAGATGCCCCGGACAGGGTGAATAGCAATCAGCCCCAGCATTTT.

Only a few counts were recorded for this clone. The chain carries TRBV2 and TRBJ2-1; 11 nucleotides agree with TRBD2. The CDR3 contains 18 residues. Unmatched junction bases numbered 18, after V lost 8 bases and J lost 6 bases. Germline CDR1 and CDR2: SNHLY and FYNNEI. CDR3 bases: TGTGCCAGCGGGGCGAGGGAGCTAGCGGGAGGTTCAGGCAATGAGCAGTTCTTC. Its translation is CASGARELAGGSGNEQFF.

The chain couples TRBV7-2 to TRBJ2-1, with 10 bases that match TRBD2. V gave up 5 bases and J gave up 5 bases; unmatched junction bases: 15. The CDR3 has 18 amino acids. Germline CDR1 SGHTA, CDR2 FQGNSA. The CDR3 is CASSIRSPLAGVNNEQFF. CDR3 in DNA: TGTGCCAGCAGCATACGAAGTCCCCTAGCGGGAGTAAACAATGAGCAGTTCTTC.

This chain joins TRBV30 and TRBJ1-5; 7 bases map to TRBD1. Germline lookup yields CDR1 GTSNPN and CDR2 SVGIG (reference sequence). Germline trimming cut 2 bases from V and 2 bases from J; bases unmatched to any gene: 3. The CDR3 extends over 14 amino acids. The CDR3 DNA sequence: TGTGCCTGGAGTATTGACAGGGGCAATCAGCCCCAGCATTTT. It specifies CAWSIDRGNQPQHF.

The rearrangement joins TRBV11-3 to TRBJ2-7, with D possibly being TRBD1 (5 bases). The CDR3 has 14 residues. Germline values: CDR1 SGHNT, CDR2 YENEEA. Between the trimmed V and J ends, which lost 5 bases and 1 base, there was a span of 12 bases. CDR3 DNA: TGTGCCAGCAGCCCAGGGATTTGGTCCTACGAGCAGTACTTC. Protein: CASSPGIWSYEQYF.

This clone was found a few times. The V call is TRBV9, the J call TRBJ1-1; the match to TRBD1 covers 7 bases. Germline CDR1 is SGDLS and CDR2 is YYNGEE. This CDR3 is built from 18 residues. V lost 0 bases to trimming and J lost 0 bases; unmatched junction nucleotides: 11. The CDR3 DNA reads TGTGCCAGCAGCGTAGCTACCGGGGCAGGGGGAATGAACACTGAAGCTTTCTTT. The encoded protein is CASSVATGAGGMNTEAFF.

This clone has just a few counts. The genes are TRBV5-6 and TRBJ2-7; no clear D. Germline CDR1 reads SGHDT; CDR2 reads YYEEEE. The CDR3 runs to 15 residues. V was pared by 0 bases and J by 0 bases, with 10 bases between. The CDR3 DNA reads TGTGCCAGCAGCTTGGGACACCATGTCTCCTACGAGCAGTACTTC. Residues: CASSLGHHVSYEQYF.

The DNA of the CDR3 is TGCGCCAGCAGCTTGCACTGGTCTAATGAAAAACTGTTTTTT. Its protein product is CASSLHWSNEKLFF. V gene TRBV5-1 combines with J gene TRBJ1-4, with D hard to call. Germline assignment: CDR1 SGHRS and CDR2 YFSETQ. V was clipped by 1 base and J by 3 bases, with 7 bases between them. The CDR3 runs to 14 residues.

This chain joins TRBV11-3 and TRBJ2-7, with TRBD2 matching 7 bases. This CDR3 is built from 17 residues. Trimming cost V 0 bases and J 2 bases; bases outside gene matches: 10. CDR1 and CDR2 (germline): SGHNT, YENEEA. The CDR3, as DNA: TGTGCCAGCAGCTTAGATCCTTGGGGGGGGTCCCCCTACGAGCAGTACTTC. Encoded protein: CASSLDPWGGSPYEQYF. Variable domain in full (rest from reference TRBV11-3 and TRBJ2-7): EAGVVQSPRYKIIEKKQPVAFWCNPISGHNTLYWYLQNLGQGPELLIRYENEEAVDDSQLPKDRFSAERLKGVDSTLKIQPAELGDSAVYLCASSLDPWGGSPYEQYFGPGTRLTVT.

This clone has just one count. The chain is built from TRBV7-9 and TRBJ2-7; 9 bases map to TRBD1. In germline, CDR1 is SEHNR, CDR2 FQNEAQ (reference sequence). The CDR3 covers 16 residues. V lost 3 bases and J lost 6; bases outside the gene matches: 12. CDR3 region: CASSLSPGQGVTEQYF. DNA of the CDR3: TGTGCCAGCAGCTTGTCCCCGGGACAGGGAGTCACCGAGCAGTACTTC. Using reference TRBV7-9 and TRBJ2-7 for the parts outside the CDR3, the full variable domain is DTGVSQNPRHKITKRGQNVTFRCDPISEHNRLYWYRQTLGQGPEFLTYFQNEAQLEKSRLLSDRFSAERPKGSFSTLEIQRTEQGDSAMYLCASSLSPGQGVTEQYFGPGTRLTVT.

A single count supports this clone. The chain combines TRBV28 with TRBJ2-7; 7 nucleotides line up with TRBD2. J lost 2 bases, V lost 11 bases, and 9 bases had no gene match. There are 13 residues in the CDR3. Germline V gene sequence: CDR1 MDHEN, CDR2 SYDVKM. CDR3 in amino acids: CASAGLAAYEQYF. CDR3 DNA sequence: TGTGCCTCGGCCGGGCTAGCGGCCTACGAGCAGTACTTC.

V and J are TRBV7-2 and TRBJ2-5, with 9 bases aligning to TRBD1. This CDR3 is built from 14 residues. Germline assignment: CDR1 SGHTA and CDR2 FQGNSA. J lost 2 bases, V lost 4 bases, and 2 bases had no gene match. CDR3 in amino acids: CASSSDRGQETQYF. Here the CDR3 DNA reads TGTGCCAGCAGCTCCGACAGGGGGCAAGAGACCCAGTACTTC. Using reference TRBV7-2 and TRBJ2-5 for the parts outside the CDR3, the full variable domain is GAGVSQSPSNKVTEKGKDVELRCDPISGHTALYWYRQSLGQGLEFLIYFQGNSAPDKSGLPSDRFSAERTGGSVSTLTIQRTQQEDSAVYLCASSSDRGQETQYFGPGTRLLVL.

This clone was seen a few times. The chain has TRBV5-1 and TRBJ1-1, with D unclear. Germline-derived CDR1 and CDR2 are SGHRS and YFSETQ. This CDR3 comprises 16 residues. V was shortened by 0 bases and J by 0 bases, with 12 bases between the two germline ends. CDR3 bases: TGCGCCAGCAGCTTGGGCGGGGTTGAGATGAACACTGAAGCTTTCTTT. Protein: CASSLGGVEMNTEAFF.

This clone was observed once. The chain combines TRBV7-8 with TRBJ1-2, with 10 bases fitting TRBD1. The CDR3 covers 13 residues. V lost 5 bases and J lost 5; bases outside the gene matches: 2. From germline, CDR1 is SGHVS and CDR2 FQNEAQ. The CDR3 region is CASSVGQGYGYTF. Written as DNA, the CDR3 is TGTGCCAGCAGCGTGGGACAGGGGTATGGCTACACCTTC.

This clone was counted only a few times. This rearrangement joins TRBV30 to TRBJ1-4, with D uncertain. CDR1 and CDR2 from the germline V gene are GTSNPN and SVGIG (reference sequence). The CDR3 consists of 14 residues. V was trimmed by 0 bases and J by 7 bases, leaving 12 bases between them. The CDR3 here is CAWSVGRRREKLFF. Written as DNA, the CDR3 is TGTGCCTGGAGTGTTGGGAGACGCCGTGAAAAACTGTTTTTT.

With respect to this clone: This CDR3 is also generated by other DNA sequences in the sample. The chain combines TRBV15 with TRBJ2-7, with a weak D call TRBD2 (5 bases). Trimming took 5 bases from V and 0 from J, leaving 8 bases between them. This CDR3 spans 13 amino acids. CDR1 is LNHNV and CDR2 is YYDKDF in the germline V gene (reference sequence). CDR3: CATSRAGSYEQYF. CDR3 DNA: TGTGCCACCAGCCGGGCGGGCTCCTACGAGCAGTACTTC. Full variable domain (rest looked up from reference TRBV15 and TRBJ2-7): DAMVIQNPRYQVTQFGKPVTLSCSQTLNHNVMYWYQQKSSQAPKLLFHYYDKDFNNEADTPDNFQSRRPNTSFCFLDIRSPGLGDTAMYLCATSRAGSYEQYFGPGTRLTVT.

The genes are TRBV4-3 and TRBJ2-1, with TRBD2 matching over 14 bases. The trim removed 4 bases at V and 0 bases at J, leaving 11 bases unmatched. The CDR3 is made up of 20 amino acids. CDR1 and CDR2 from the germline V gene are LGHNA and YSLEER. CDR3 amino acids: CASSPLKGLAGVSSYNEQFF. CDR3 nucleotide sequence: TGCGCCAGCAGCCCACTAAAGGGACTAGCGGGGGTTAGCTCCTACAATGAGCAGTTCTTC.

J is TRBJ2-7 and V is TRBV6-1; 7 positions match TRBD1. With V trimmed by 2 bases and J by 6 bases, 10 bases remained unmatched. The germline gives CDR1 MNHNS, CDR2 SASEGT. The CDR3 runs 15 residues. The CDR3 DNA sequence: TGTGCCAGCAGTGAACTGACAGGGAAGAGGATCGAGCAGTACTTC. This sequence encodes CASSELTGKRIEQYF.

Worth noting for this clone: The junction departs from the called germline gene at one end, perhaps through a read error. This chain uses TRBV4-3 with TRBJ1-2, with 7 nucleotides matching TRBD1. Per germline, CDR1 LGHNA and CDR2 YSLEER. The CDR3 covers 13 residues. CDR3 protein: CASSQVGGTVLAF. The DNA of the CDR3 is TGCGCCAGCAGCCAAGTAGGCGGGACAGTTCTAGCCTTC.